The entry below describes one T cell receptor beta chain. The target antigen is unknown. The data originate from a study of CD8+ T cells in alopecia areata. About the study: Tofacitinib ran 6 to 18 months, followed by 6 months off drug. Study-wide results and limits: Tofacitinib did not eliminate many expanded lesional clones from scalp or blood.

Extracted RNA was reverse transcribed into cDNA, the sequencing template. The table came from immunoSEQ multiplex PCR; TCRdb's copy has only in-frame clones and leaves some out. The sample shows under 250,000 clones, over 60% of them seen only once. The treatment here: oral pan-JAK inhibitor, 5-10 mg twice daily. The V gene lost 0 bases and the J gene lost 6 bases, with 6 bases spanning the gap. The CDR3 has 13 amino acids. Germline-derived CDR1 and CDR2 are MNHEY and SVGAGI. The receptor's source is a human donor with alopecia areata. The sample was CD4+ T cells sorted from blood, taken between weeks 44 and 45, from a patient treated with tofacitinib. V is TRBV6-5 and J is TRBJ2-1; unclear D gene. The DNA for the CDR3 is TGTGCCAGCAGTTACTCCGTTATCAATGAGCAGTTCTTC. Protein sequence: CASSYSVINEQFF.